These 32 T cell receptor beta chains came from one sample sequenced in a study of blood T cell repertoires in COVID-19. The table came from immunoSEQ multiplex PCR; TCRdb's copy has only in-frame clones and leaves some out. There are 110,000 or so clones in the sample; 85% occur only once, and about 13% lies in the top ten. Specimen: peripheral blood. All receptors come from a human donor in a cohort sampled during active COVID-19.

This clone was found once. Other nucleotide sequences from this sample produce the same CDR3. V gene TRBV6-1 combines with J gene TRBJ2-7; the D gene is possibly TRBD1 (6 bases). Germline V gene data show CDR1 as MNHNS and CDR2 as SASEGT. V was clipped by 3 bases and J by 3 bases, with 6 bases between them. CDR3 length: 12 amino acids. CDR3 sequence: CASSETGYEQYF. The DNA for the CDR3 is TGTGCCAGCAGTGAGACAGGCTACGAGCAGTACTTC.

V and J are TRBV4-1 and TRBJ2-1; 7 bases match TRBD2. Germline-derived CDR1 and CDR2 are MGHRA and YSYEKL. Germline trimming cut 1 base from V and 0 bases from J; bases unmatched to any gene: 3. The CDR3 has 16 amino acids. The CDR3 sequence: CASSQGSGVSYNEQFF. The CDR3 coding sequence is TGCGCCAGCAGCCAAGGGAGCGGGGTCTCCTACAATGAGCAGTTCTTC.

J is TRBJ2-7 and V is TRBV7-6, with 9 nucleotides matching TRBD2. The CDR3 is 14 residues long. The germline CDR1 and CDR2 sequences are SGHVS and FNYEAQ. The V and J ends lost 5 bases and 3 bases, in that order; junction bases with no gene match: 5. DNA for the CDR3: TGTGCCAGCAGCATTAGCGGGGGCTACTACGAGCAGTACTTC. Its translation is CASSISGGYYEQYF. Full variable domain (missing parts from reference TRBV7-6 and TRBJ2-7): GAGVSQSPRYKVTKRGQDVALRCDPISGHVSLYWYRQALGQGPEFLTYFNYEAQQDKSGLPNDRFSAERPEGSISTLTIQRTEQRDSAMYRCASSISGGYYEQYFGPGTRLTVT.

The V and J genes are TRBV11-2 and TRBJ1-3, with D unresolved. V was shortened by 1 base and J by 0 bases, with 7 bases between the two germline ends. There are 15 residues in the CDR3. Germline CDR1 SGHAT, CDR2 FQNNGV. The DNA of the CDR3 is TGTGCCAGCAGCTTAGCCCAGGTCTCTGGAAACACCATATATTTT. Translating it yields CASSLAQVSGNTIYF.

The V call is TRBV3-1 (or the pseudogene TRBV3-2), the J call TRBJ2-1; TRBD1 matches at 10 bases. The junction had 7 bases not matched to a gene; V was cut back by 4 bases and J by 7 bases. The length of the CDR3 is 15 residues. From germline, CDR1 is LGHDT and CDR2 YNNKEL (reference sequence). CDR3 nucleotides: TGTGCCAGCAGCCCCCGGGACAGGGGACGGAATGAGCAGTTCTTC. Translating it yields CASSPRDRGRNEQFF.

This clone was observed once. In DNA, the CDR3 is TGCGCCAGCAGCTGGGGACTAGCGGGGGGGCCCACAGATACGCAGTATTTT. Residues: CASSWGLAGGPTDTQYF. The V call is TRBV5-1, the J call TRBJ2-3; 16 nucleotides match TRBD2. V lost 3 bases, J lost 2 bases, and 3 bases stayed unmatched. Germline-derived CDR1 and CDR2 are SGHRS and YFSETQ. The CDR3 totals 17 residues.

This chain joins TRBV20-1 and TRBJ2-7; no clear D. The CDR3 contains 11 residues. Trimming pared 2 bases from V and 0 bases from J, leaving 2 bases between. Germline CDR1 and CDR2: DFQATT and SNEGSKA (reference sequence). Here the CDR3 reads CSARYSYEQYF. CDR3 coding DNA: TGCAGTGCTAGATACTCCTACGAGCAGTACTTC.

The chain links TRBV11-2 to TRBJ1-2; perhaps TRBD1 as D (5 bases). CDR1 and CDR2 from the germline V gene are SGHAT and FQNNGV. This CDR3 has 11 residues. V dropped 5 bases and J dropped 8 bases, with 9 bases sitting between them. CDR3 in DNA: TGTGCCAGCAGCCCCAGGGCGGGCTACACCTTC. As protein: CASSPRAGYTF.

This clone was seen many times. The chain couples TRBV2 to TRBJ1-3, with D perhaps TRBD1 (6 bases). Looked up from germline, CDR1 is SNHLY and CDR2 is FYNNEI. Trimming took 2 bases from V and 2 from J, leaving 10 bases between them. CDR3 length: 15 residues. CDR3: CASSEMGAPGNTIYF. The CDR3 nucleotides read TGTGCCAGCAGTGAAATGGGGGCACCTGGAAACACCATATATTTT.

The gene calls are TRBV3-1 (or the pseudogene TRBV3-2) and TRBJ2-6; no clear D gene. The germline V gene has CDR1 LGHDT and CDR2 YNNKEL (reference sequence). The V gene lost 0 bases and the J gene lost 0 bases, with 6 bases spanning the gap. The CDR3 is 16 residues long. CDR3: CASSQDTGSGANVLTF. The CDR3 bases are TGTGCCAGCAGCCAAGATACGGGCTCTGGGGCCAACGTCCTGACTTTC.

V and J are TRBV19 and TRBJ2-3; 7 nucleotides agree with TRBD1. The V segment lost 7 bases and the J segment 5 bases; nucleotides outside the gene matches: 3. The V gene's germline CDR1 is LNHDA and CDR2 SQIVND (reference sequence). This CDR3 has 12 residues. CDR3 sequence reads: CASNQGVDTQYF. The DNA for the CDR3 is TGTGCCAGTAACCAGGGGGTAGATACGCAGTATTTT.

This rearrangement joins TRBV4-1 to TRBJ2-7; 12 bases match TRBD2. The CDR3 consists of 15 residues. The V and J ends lost 1 base and 4 bases, in that order; junction bases with no gene match: 2. Germline CDR1 reads MGHRA; CDR2 reads YSYEKL. CDR3 protein: CASSQGTSGEYEQYF. For the CDR3, the DNA is TGCGCCAGCAGCCAAGGGACTAGCGGGGAATACGAGCAGTACTTC.

The rearrangement links TRBV5-1 to TRBJ2-1, with 14 bases aligning to TRBD2. Germline CDR1 reads SGHRS; CDR2 reads YFSETQ. After removal of 3 bases from V and 3 bases from J, the junction contained 2 bases not matched to a gene. The CDR3 runs to 16 residues. The CDR3 DNA reads TGCGCCAGCAGCTGGGGACTAGCGGGGGACTACAATGAGCAGTTCTTC. Amino acids: CASSWGLAGDYNEQFF.

The chain couples TRBV11-1 to TRBJ2-1, with 7 positions matching TRBD2. Germline CDR1 and CDR2: SGHAT and FQDESV (reference sequence). Trimming removed 0 bases from V and 2 bases from J; junction bases left unmatched: 1. CDR3 length: 15 amino acids. The CDR3 DNA follows: TGTGCCAGCAGCTTAGCGGGGGGGGCCTACAATGAGCAGTTCTTC. Protein sequence: CASSLAGGAYNEQFF.

A single count supports this clone. This chain joins TRBV3-1 (or the pseudogene TRBV3-2) and TRBJ1-4; D may be TRBD1 (6 bases). Germline CDR1 is LGHDT and CDR2 is YNNKEL (reference sequence). CDR3 length equals 15 residues. V lost 4 bases to trimming and J lost 0 bases, with 9 bases between them. This CDR3 reads CASSPRTATNEKLFF. The CDR3 nucleotides read TGTGCCAGCAGCCCCCGGACAGCAACTAATGAAAAACTGTTTTTT.

This clone was counted only a few times. The rearrangement joins TRBV10-1 to TRBJ2-3, with D possibly being TRBD2 (7 bases). Trimming removed 3 bases from V and 2 bases from J, with 15 bases in between. The CDR3 is 16 amino acids. The germline V gene encodes CDR1 WNHNN and CDR2 SYGVQD (reference sequence). CDR3 DNA: TGCGCCAGCAGTGAACAGGGCGGGAGACACACAGATACGCAGTATTTT. Amino acids: CASSEQGGRHTDTQYF.

The chain carries TRBV6-1 and TRBJ2-7, with 8 nucleotides matching TRBD1. Germline CDR1 is MNHNS and CDR2 is SASEGT. V was pared by 2 bases and J by 4 bases, with 10 bases of the junction left unmatched. CDR3 length: 16 residues. The chain's CDR3 is CASSEWRDRRSYEQYF. CDR3 nucleotide sequence: TGTGCCAGCAGTGAATGGAGGGACAGGAGGTCTTACGAGCAGTACTTC.

This clone was observed a handful of times. The rearrangement uses TRBV4-3 and TRBJ1-2; TRBD1 matches 8 bases. Losses at the gene ends were 0 bases for V and 7 bases for J; bases not matched to a gene: 13. This CDR3 has 17 residues. In germline, CDR1 is LGHNA, CDR2 YSLEER. As DNA, the CDR3 is TGCGCCAGCAGCCAAGATGCGCAGGGGGCGCGATTGGGTGGCTACACCTTC. Translating gives CASSQDAQGARLGGYTF.

This chain uses TRBV7-7 with TRBJ2-1, with 9 bases lining up with TRBD1. The CDR3 runs 14 residues. Germline loops: CDR1 SSHAT, CDR2 FNYEAQ (reference sequence). The J segment lost 5 bases and the V segment lost 3 bases, leaving 2 bases of the junction unmatched. The CDR3 DNA sequence: TGTGCCAGCAGCTTGGACAGGGGAGACAATGAGCAGTTCTTC. Translating it yields CASSLDRGDNEQFF.

Only a few counts were recorded for this clone. The chain recombines TRBV7-2 with TRBJ2-5, with 7 bases matching TRBD1. J lost 3 bases, V lost 4 bases, and 5 bases had no gene match. This CDR3 is 14 amino acids long. Germline values: CDR1 SGHTA, CDR2 FQGNSA. DNA for the CDR3: TGTGCCAGCAGCTATACAGGGGCTAAAGAGACCCAGTACTTC. Translation: CASSYTGAKETQYF. The full variable domain, its missing parts supplied by reference TRBV7-2 and TRBJ2-5, is GAGVSQSPSNKVTEKGKDVELRCDPISGHTALYWYRQSLGQGLEFLIYFQGNSAPDKSGLPSDRFSAERTGGSVSTLTIQRTQQEDSAVYLCASSYTGAKETQYFGPGTRLLVL.

The chain has TRBV19 and TRBJ2-3; 7 bases agree with TRBD1. This CDR3 is built from 16 residues. CDR1 LNHDA and CDR2 SQIVND come from the germline V gene (reference sequence). Trimming cost V 0 bases and J 2 bases; bases outside gene matches: 5. In DNA form, the CDR3 reads TGTGCCAGTAGTATAGATGGGCAGGGGGTCACAGATACGCAGTATTTT. Translation: CASSIDGQGVTDTQYF.

As concerns this clone: Relative to the germline gene, one junction end is altered; a read error may explain this. V gene TRBV14 combines with J gene TRBJ2-1; TRBD2 matches at 7 bases. Germline CDR1 and CDR2: SGHDN and FVKESK. The CDR3 length is 14 residues. CDR3 amino acids: CASTPAGTYNEQFF. As DNA, the CDR3 is TGTGCCAGCACCCCAGCGGGGACCTATAATGAGCAGTTCTTC.

The J gene is TRBJ2-3, the V gene TRBV5-1, with 8 bases fitting TRBD1. CDR1 and CDR2 (germline): SGHRS, YFSETQ. There are 16 residues in the CDR3. V shed 0 bases and J 3 bases; nucleotides not matched to a gene: 6. CDR3 nucleotide sequence: TGCGCCAGCAGCTTGGGAGGGACAGGAGGTACAGATACGCAGTATTTT. It is translated as CASSLGGTGGTDTQYF.

This clone has only one observation. V usage is TRBV5-1 and J usage is TRBJ1-2; no firm D call. V gave up 0 bases and J gave up 1 base, with 4 bases separating them. The CDR3 loop spans 13 amino acids. Germline CDR1 and CDR2: SGHRS and YFSETQ. CDR3 residues: CASSLDINYGYTF. CDR3 nucleotide sequence: TGCGCCAGCAGCTTGGACATTAACTATGGCTACACCTTC.

V and J are TRBV6-5 and TRBJ1-4; no definite D call. V gave up 2 bases and J gave up 8 bases, with 15 bases separating them. Germline lookup yields CDR1 MNHEY and CDR2 SVGAGI. CDR3 size: 15 residues. CDR3 sequence (DNA): TGTGCCAGCAGTTACACCTGGCAGGCGGGGGAAAAACTGTTTTTT. Residues: CASSYTWQAGEKLFF.

The rearrangement uses TRBV2 and TRBJ1-5; 8 nucleotides match TRBD1. Germline CDR1 reads SNHLY; CDR2 reads FYNNEI. J was trimmed by 7 bases and V by 7 bases; bases with no gene match: 9. The CDR3 consists of 14 residues. The CDR3 region has the DNA TGTGCCAGCAAGCCCGACAGGGGTGGGCAGCCCCAGCATTTT. It translates to CASKPDRGGQPQHF. The complete variable domain, with remaining parts taken from reference TRBV2 and TRBJ1-5, reads EPEVTQTPSHQVTQMGQEVILRCVPISNHLYFYWYRQILGQKVEFLVSFYNNEISEKSEIFDDQFSVERPDGSNFTLKIRSTKLEDSAMYFCASKPDRGGQPQHFGDGTRLSIL.

The chain carries TRBV6-5 and TRBJ1-5; TRBD1 might be the D (6 bases). The CDR3 is 13 residues long. Germline lookup yields CDR1 MNHEY and CDR2 SVGAGI. Trimming stripped 9 bases from V and 4 bases from J, with 13 bases between. The CDR3 sequence: CASQRDKNQPQHF. CDR3 sequence (DNA): TGTGCCAGTCAACGGGACAAGAATCAGCCCCAGCATTTT.

The J gene is TRBJ1-2, the V gene TRBV6-5; D remains ambiguous. CDR3 size: 14 residues. The V gene's germline CDR1 is MNHEY and CDR2 SVGAGI. Trimming cost V 0 bases and J 2 bases, with 7 bases left between them. The CDR3 nucleotides are TGTGCCAGCAGTTACTCGGGAGAGAACTATGGCTACACCTTC. It yields the protein CASSYSGENYGYTF.

This clone turned up a few times. This chain joins TRBV19 and TRBJ2-1; 9 bases are shared with TRBD2. Germline V gene data show CDR1 as LNHDA and CDR2 as SQIVND (reference sequence). The CDR3 covers 16 residues. The trim removed 7 bases at V and 3 bases at J, leaving 10 bases unmatched. CDR3 nucleotides: TGTGCCAGTACCGAACTTAGCGGGGGCGGCTACAATGAGCAGTTCTTC. Its protein product is CASTELSGGGYNEQFF.

J is TRBJ1-1 and V is TRBV4-1; D uncertain. Trimming took off 1 base at V and 0 bases at J, with 3 bases between the two ends. The CDR3 is made up of 13 amino acids. In germline, CDR1 is MGHRA, CDR2 YSYEKL. The CDR3 sequence is CASSQVLNTEAFF. Written as DNA, the CDR3 is TGCGCCAGCAGCCAAGTCTTGAACACTGAAGCTTTCTTT.

The rearrangement joins TRBV7-8 to TRBJ2-3, with 7 bases matching TRBD1. V dropped 5 bases and J dropped 3; count of bases not matched to a gene: 5. This CDR3 is built from 14 residues. The germline CDR1 and CDR2 sequences are SGHVS and FQNEAQ. Here the CDR3 reads CASSDRDRTDTQYF. In nucleotides, the CDR3 is TGTGCCAGCAGCGACCGGGACAGAACAGATACGCAGTATTTT.

The J gene is TRBJ2-3, the V gene TRBV6-5; 11 bases are a match to TRBD2. The CDR3 runs 16 residues. CDR1 MNHEY and CDR2 SVGAGI come from the germline V gene. The J segment lost 6 bases and the V segment lost 2 bases, leaving 7 bases of the junction unmatched. CDR3 protein: CASSYSSGGETDTQYF. CDR3 bases: TGTGCCAGCAGTTACAGTAGCGGGGGGGAAACGGATACGCAGTATTTT.